This TCR beta chain was found in a study of radiation and T cells in renal cell carcinoma (dated by TCRdb to 2018 to 2020). Looking at the study overall: In total, 50 to 55 samples, comprising approximately 26 tumors and around 27 peripheral blood samples, were subjected to TCR beta sequencing. The last blood draw happened 4 weeks after radiation, timed to coincide with nephrectomy. Across all 50 or so samples, more than 4,000,000 unique CDR3 nucleotide sequences, encoding about 2,700,000 unique CDR3 amino acid sequences, were identified. Results the study describes overall, beyond this receptor: Top tumor clonotypes rose in blood from baseline to 2 weeks post-radiation, then contracted by 4 weeks, suggesting transient expansion of tumor-resident clones. Tracking of blood repertoire dynamics stopped at three to four weeks after treatment, with no follow-up past that point. Effects of radiation dose or scheduling on the TCR repertoire could not be addressed with the single-armed trial design. No pretreatment tumor biopsies were available, so the baseline intratumoral presence of clonotypes could not be determined.

The sample's time point label is to be understood as: blood 4 weeks post-SBRT, at nephrectomy. Reading the label with the study, this specimen's treatment or condition is: 15 Gy SBRT to primary tumor, nephrectomy 4 weeks later. The samples were drawn from a clinical trial, where primary renal cell carcinomas were treated with 15 Gy of stereotactic body radiation therapy and then removed by nephrectomy 4 weeks afterward. To follow tumor-enriched clonotypes, peripheral blood was collected serially from radiation-treated patients at baseline and again at 2 weeks and 4 weeks after SBRT. Every patient's renal cell carcinoma showed clear cell pathology. The QIAamp DNA Blood Mini Kit (Qiagen) was used to prepare genomic DNA for TCR sequencing. The analyses included only samples that passed all quality control checks. This clone was picked up a small number of times. The target of this receptor is not known. No base qualities exist here, and no much larger clone lies one base off it.

TCR beta libraries were generated from genomic DNA with the immunoSEQ kit, following the manufacturer's recommendations. For library preparation, a first multiplex PCR was performed with proprietary primers, followed by a second PCR in which unique barcodes were added, and bead cleanups were performed after each round. A kit-provided positive control reaction and a negative control reaction were included in every sample batch. The final libraries were assessed on an Agilent 4200 TapeStation D1000 ScreenTape, pooled by volume, and quantified by qPCR. An Illumina NextSeq500 fitted with a MidOutput 150-cycle cartridge performed the sequencing, running 156 Read1 cycles and 15 Index1 cycles with the kit's custom primers. The pooled library was loaded at roughly 0.92 pM with a roughly 20% PhiX control spike-in. The paper's processing steps were these. The vendor-processed data were analyzed in R, and a clonotype was defined as all T cells that share the same CDR3 nucleotide sequence. In the clone abundance analyses, frequencies were normalized to the 10,000 most abundant clones in each sample. Before analysis, public T cell clones were removed, and these numbered fewer than five per sample on average. Tumor-enriched clonotypes and baseline blood-enriched clonotypes were defined as those with an abundance difference of at least 32-fold between compartments. A beta-binomial differential abundance model was applied to find clonotypes that expanded or contracted between blood time points. Tumor-blood repertoire similarity was measured with the Baroni-Urbani and Buser coefficient, and group comparisons used two-tailed Wilcoxon tests in R. Imported from immuneACCESS, the table was reduced by TCRdb to in-frame sequences with V and J called. These copies leave out some clones; in studies compared against another copy, an unresolved V gene accounts for under half, and the cause of the remainder is not known. Clone size and the V and J calls come from that table; the DNA yielded D and trimming. Present in this sample are roughly 58,000 clones, approximately 80% of which were seen just once. Of the sample, approximately 6.6% is held by the ten largest clones.

The CDR3 runs 15 amino acids, cysteine and phenylalanine included. The CDR3 DNA has 45 bases and is translated from base 1. Sequences SNHLY (CDR1) and FYNNEI (CDR2) are obtained from the germline V gene. The V and J ends are trimmed by 4 bases and 2 bases, leaving 13 bases between them. The sequence was collected from a man aged 55-75 years with renal cell carcinoma. This chain joins TRBV2 to TRBJ2-3; a tentative D call is TRBD1 (5 bases match). Sequenced here: blood, sampled from a patient whose treatment included radiotherapy and nephrectomy. The DNA is TGTGCCAGCAGTGTACAGGAGTCTTTCACAGATACGCAGTATTTT. The encoded protein is CASSVQESFTDTQYF.